The clone carrying this T cell receptor (beta chain) has a count of ten or more. Its cognate antigen is unknown. Ophthalmopathy patients had Clinical Activity Score at least 3, NOSPECS grade at least 4, duration under 3 months. PBMCs were derived from about 10 ml fresh peripheral blood. These data are taken from a study of T cells in Graves' hyperthyroidism and ophthalmopathy. Broader study findings: Appearing also in blood were most of the thyroid clonotypes expanded above 0.001. Through a model of 13 V-J features, ophthalmopathy was separated from stable hyperthyroidism.

V shed 6 bases and J shed 0 bases, with 15 bases lying between them. The CDR3 is 16 amino acids. From germline, CDR1 is MNHEY and CDR2 SVGEGT. Researchers amplified the TCR beta CDR3 regions from RNA transcripts. The HTBI primer set drove a first-round RT-PCR of the TCR CDR3. TCRdb re-analysed the multiplex PCR reads in MiXCR, keeping a single row per CDR3 protein. The sample records 300,000 to 450,000 distinct CDR3 sequences, more than 12% being singletons. The sample consisted of blood. The receptor was isolated from a woman aged 25 to 45 with Graves' ophthalmopathy. J is TRBJ1-5 and V is TRBV6-2 or TRBV6-3, with TRBD1 as a possible D gene (5 bases). DNA of the CDR3: TGTGCCAGCAGAGGAGTACCTCAGGGTAGCAATCAGCCCCAGCATTTT. Translation: CASRGVPQGSNQPQHF.